These 13 T cell receptor beta chains originate from one sample sequenced in a study of T-cell memory formation after mild COVID-19. TCRdb recomputed calls from the 5' RACE reads with MiXCR, one row per CDR3 protein. The sample has 450,000 to 700,000 distinct CDR3 sequences; 15% to 20% are singletons. The sequenced sample was PBMCs or a T cell subset sorted from them (not recorded which). These receptors originate from an adult woman who had mild COVID-19 (a few samples of this study predate the infection). Cell type and time point are not known.

The V and J genes are TRBV11-2 and TRBJ2-7, with 7 bases identical to TRBD2. The germline CDR1 and CDR2 sequences are SGHAT and FQNNGV. V lost 5 bases and J lost 3; bases outside the gene matches: 7. CDR3 length: 14 residues. CDR3: CASSQAGYRYEQYF. CDR3 DNA: TGTGCCAGCAGCCAAGCGGGATATCGCTACGAGCAGTACTTC.

V is TRBV12-3 or TRBV12-4 and J is TRBJ1-1; D is uncertain. The length of the CDR3 is 14 residues. V shed 6 bases and J shed 10 bases, with 21 bases lying between them. CDR3 nucleotides: TGTGCCAGCAGCCGAACCCGTGTTGCCCTCCGAGCTTTCTTT. This encodes CASSRTRVALRAFF.

V is TRBV4-1 and J is TRBJ2-2; 9 bases fit TRBD2. The germline gives CDR1 MGHRA, CDR2 YSYEKL. The V segment lost 3 bases and the J segment 1 base; nucleotides outside the gene matches: 6. CDR3 length equals 17 residues. CDR3 region: CASSQGASGKNTGELFF. CDR3 bases: TGCGCCAGCAGCCAGGGGGCTAGCGGGAAGAACACCGGGGAGCTGTTTTTT.

The rearrangement joins TRBV5-1 to TRBJ1-1, with 9 bases matching TRBD1. J gave up 0 bases and V 2 bases, and 5 bases lay outside the gene matches. CDR1 is SGHRS, CDR2 YFSETQ, per germline. This CDR3 spans 16 amino acids. The CDR3 loop is CASSLGQGSMNTEAFF. CDR3 DNA sequence: TGCGCCAGCAGCTTAGGACAGGGGTCCATGAACACTGAAGCTTTCTTT.

This clonotype was seen many times. The rearrangement links TRBV4-1 to TRBJ2-7, with D unclear. Germline CDR1 reads MGHRA; CDR2 reads YSYEKL. V was clipped by 1 base and J by 1 base, with 5 bases between them. The CDR3 extends over 13 amino acids. Written as DNA, the CDR3 is TGCGCCAGCAGCCAAGTAACTTCCTACGAGCAGTACTTC. Translated: CASSQVTSYEQYF.

This clonotype turned up a few times. The chain employs TRBV18 and TRBJ1-1; possible D gene TRBD1, 5 bases. CDR1 is KGHSH and CDR2 is LQKENI in the germline V gene. Trimming removed 0 bases at V and 1 base at J, with 12 bases between. CDR3 length: 16 residues. The CDR3: CASSPPADGANTEAFF. CDR3 coding DNA: TGTGCCAGCTCACCACCGGCGGACGGGGCGAACACTGAAGCTTTCTTT.

The chain couples TRBV28 to TRBJ2-1; D may match TRBD1 or TRBD2 (6 bases each). Trimming left V 8 bases short and J 3 bases short, with 14 bases between. CDR1 is MDHEN and CDR2 is SYDVKM in the germline V gene. The length of the CDR3 is 14 residues. The DNA for the CDR3 is TGTGCCAGCGGGGGGCCAACCAACTACAATGAGCAGTTCTTC. Amino acids: CASGGPTNYNEQFF. Variable domain in full (rest from reference TRBV28 and TRBJ2-1): DVKVTQSSRYLVKRTGEKVFLECVQDMDHENMFWYRQDPGLGLRLIYFSYDVKMKEKGDIPEGYSVSREKKERFSLILESASTNQTSMYLCASGGPTNYNEQFFGPGTRLTVL.

The V gene is TRBV7-6, the J gene TRBJ2-7; D gene ambiguous. The CDR3 spans 13 residues. With 0 bases removed from V and 5 bases from J, the gap between germline ends came to 8 bases. Germline V gives CDR1 SGHVS, CDR2 FNYEAQ. The CDR3 DNA is TGTGCCAGCAGCTTAGCAGGGTTTGACGAGCAGTACTTC. This sequence encodes CASSLAGFDEQYF.

Only one count was recorded for this clonotype. The chain joins TRBV30 to TRBJ1-1; the D is unclear. The CDR3 totals 11 residues. Germline V gene lookup returns CDR1 GTSNPN and CDR2 SVGIG (reference sequence). V lost 1 base to trimming and J lost 6 bases, with 6 bases between them. The CDR3 region has the DNA TGTGCCTGGAGTGCTTACGCTGAAGCTTTCTTT. Protein: CAWSAYAEAFF.

The rearrangement uses TRBV18 and TRBJ1-2, with D maybe TRBD1 (5 bases). V was shortened by 4 bases and J by 5 bases, with 11 bases between the two germline ends. Per the germline V gene, CDR1 is KGHSH and CDR2 is LQKENI. The CDR3 totals 13 residues. CDR3 protein: CASSQGPSYGYTF. The CDR3 DNA reads as TGTGCCAGCTCACAGGGGCCCTCGTATGGCTACACCTTC.

The sample holds a few counts of this clonotype. This chain connects TRBV18 to TRBJ1-6, with 8 bases matching TRBD1. V was clipped by 3 bases and J by 7 bases; unmatched bases: 5. Germline-derived CDR1 and CDR2 are KGHSH and LQKENI. The CDR3 extends over 15 amino acids. The CDR3 region has the DNA TGTGCCAGCTCACCTGGCACAGGGGGGAATTCACCCCTCCACTTT. Amino acids: CASSPGTGGNSPLHF. The full variable domain, with the rest looked up from reference TRBV18 and TRBJ1-6, is NAGVMQNPRHLVRRRGQEARLRCSPMKGHSHVYWYRQLPEEGLKFMVYLQKENIIDESGMPKERFSAEFPKEGPSILRIQQVVRGDSAAYFCASSPGTGGNSPLHFGNGTRLTVT.

The V and J genes are TRBV5-1 and TRBJ2-1; 11 positions match TRBD1. Germline lookup yields CDR1 SGHRS and CDR2 YFSETQ. The V segment lost 4 bases and the J segment 4 bases; nucleotides outside the gene matches: 10. CDR3 length: 17 amino acids. The CDR3 loop reads CASSPAGQGAVYNEQFF. For the CDR3, the DNA is TGCGCCAGCAGCCCGGCCGGACAGGGGGCAGTGTACAATGAGCAGTTCTTC.

This clonotype turned up a few times. V gene TRBV6-5 combines with J gene TRBJ1-4; 7 nucleotides agree with TRBD1. V shed 10 bases and J 7 bases; nucleotides not matched to a gene: 12. Germline V lookup: CDR1 MNHEY, CDR2 SVGAGI. The CDR3 length is 14 residues. CDR3 sequence: CATQRRGLVEKLFF. In DNA, the CDR3 is TGTGCCACTCAGAGAAGGGGGCTCGTTGAAAAACTGTTTTTT.